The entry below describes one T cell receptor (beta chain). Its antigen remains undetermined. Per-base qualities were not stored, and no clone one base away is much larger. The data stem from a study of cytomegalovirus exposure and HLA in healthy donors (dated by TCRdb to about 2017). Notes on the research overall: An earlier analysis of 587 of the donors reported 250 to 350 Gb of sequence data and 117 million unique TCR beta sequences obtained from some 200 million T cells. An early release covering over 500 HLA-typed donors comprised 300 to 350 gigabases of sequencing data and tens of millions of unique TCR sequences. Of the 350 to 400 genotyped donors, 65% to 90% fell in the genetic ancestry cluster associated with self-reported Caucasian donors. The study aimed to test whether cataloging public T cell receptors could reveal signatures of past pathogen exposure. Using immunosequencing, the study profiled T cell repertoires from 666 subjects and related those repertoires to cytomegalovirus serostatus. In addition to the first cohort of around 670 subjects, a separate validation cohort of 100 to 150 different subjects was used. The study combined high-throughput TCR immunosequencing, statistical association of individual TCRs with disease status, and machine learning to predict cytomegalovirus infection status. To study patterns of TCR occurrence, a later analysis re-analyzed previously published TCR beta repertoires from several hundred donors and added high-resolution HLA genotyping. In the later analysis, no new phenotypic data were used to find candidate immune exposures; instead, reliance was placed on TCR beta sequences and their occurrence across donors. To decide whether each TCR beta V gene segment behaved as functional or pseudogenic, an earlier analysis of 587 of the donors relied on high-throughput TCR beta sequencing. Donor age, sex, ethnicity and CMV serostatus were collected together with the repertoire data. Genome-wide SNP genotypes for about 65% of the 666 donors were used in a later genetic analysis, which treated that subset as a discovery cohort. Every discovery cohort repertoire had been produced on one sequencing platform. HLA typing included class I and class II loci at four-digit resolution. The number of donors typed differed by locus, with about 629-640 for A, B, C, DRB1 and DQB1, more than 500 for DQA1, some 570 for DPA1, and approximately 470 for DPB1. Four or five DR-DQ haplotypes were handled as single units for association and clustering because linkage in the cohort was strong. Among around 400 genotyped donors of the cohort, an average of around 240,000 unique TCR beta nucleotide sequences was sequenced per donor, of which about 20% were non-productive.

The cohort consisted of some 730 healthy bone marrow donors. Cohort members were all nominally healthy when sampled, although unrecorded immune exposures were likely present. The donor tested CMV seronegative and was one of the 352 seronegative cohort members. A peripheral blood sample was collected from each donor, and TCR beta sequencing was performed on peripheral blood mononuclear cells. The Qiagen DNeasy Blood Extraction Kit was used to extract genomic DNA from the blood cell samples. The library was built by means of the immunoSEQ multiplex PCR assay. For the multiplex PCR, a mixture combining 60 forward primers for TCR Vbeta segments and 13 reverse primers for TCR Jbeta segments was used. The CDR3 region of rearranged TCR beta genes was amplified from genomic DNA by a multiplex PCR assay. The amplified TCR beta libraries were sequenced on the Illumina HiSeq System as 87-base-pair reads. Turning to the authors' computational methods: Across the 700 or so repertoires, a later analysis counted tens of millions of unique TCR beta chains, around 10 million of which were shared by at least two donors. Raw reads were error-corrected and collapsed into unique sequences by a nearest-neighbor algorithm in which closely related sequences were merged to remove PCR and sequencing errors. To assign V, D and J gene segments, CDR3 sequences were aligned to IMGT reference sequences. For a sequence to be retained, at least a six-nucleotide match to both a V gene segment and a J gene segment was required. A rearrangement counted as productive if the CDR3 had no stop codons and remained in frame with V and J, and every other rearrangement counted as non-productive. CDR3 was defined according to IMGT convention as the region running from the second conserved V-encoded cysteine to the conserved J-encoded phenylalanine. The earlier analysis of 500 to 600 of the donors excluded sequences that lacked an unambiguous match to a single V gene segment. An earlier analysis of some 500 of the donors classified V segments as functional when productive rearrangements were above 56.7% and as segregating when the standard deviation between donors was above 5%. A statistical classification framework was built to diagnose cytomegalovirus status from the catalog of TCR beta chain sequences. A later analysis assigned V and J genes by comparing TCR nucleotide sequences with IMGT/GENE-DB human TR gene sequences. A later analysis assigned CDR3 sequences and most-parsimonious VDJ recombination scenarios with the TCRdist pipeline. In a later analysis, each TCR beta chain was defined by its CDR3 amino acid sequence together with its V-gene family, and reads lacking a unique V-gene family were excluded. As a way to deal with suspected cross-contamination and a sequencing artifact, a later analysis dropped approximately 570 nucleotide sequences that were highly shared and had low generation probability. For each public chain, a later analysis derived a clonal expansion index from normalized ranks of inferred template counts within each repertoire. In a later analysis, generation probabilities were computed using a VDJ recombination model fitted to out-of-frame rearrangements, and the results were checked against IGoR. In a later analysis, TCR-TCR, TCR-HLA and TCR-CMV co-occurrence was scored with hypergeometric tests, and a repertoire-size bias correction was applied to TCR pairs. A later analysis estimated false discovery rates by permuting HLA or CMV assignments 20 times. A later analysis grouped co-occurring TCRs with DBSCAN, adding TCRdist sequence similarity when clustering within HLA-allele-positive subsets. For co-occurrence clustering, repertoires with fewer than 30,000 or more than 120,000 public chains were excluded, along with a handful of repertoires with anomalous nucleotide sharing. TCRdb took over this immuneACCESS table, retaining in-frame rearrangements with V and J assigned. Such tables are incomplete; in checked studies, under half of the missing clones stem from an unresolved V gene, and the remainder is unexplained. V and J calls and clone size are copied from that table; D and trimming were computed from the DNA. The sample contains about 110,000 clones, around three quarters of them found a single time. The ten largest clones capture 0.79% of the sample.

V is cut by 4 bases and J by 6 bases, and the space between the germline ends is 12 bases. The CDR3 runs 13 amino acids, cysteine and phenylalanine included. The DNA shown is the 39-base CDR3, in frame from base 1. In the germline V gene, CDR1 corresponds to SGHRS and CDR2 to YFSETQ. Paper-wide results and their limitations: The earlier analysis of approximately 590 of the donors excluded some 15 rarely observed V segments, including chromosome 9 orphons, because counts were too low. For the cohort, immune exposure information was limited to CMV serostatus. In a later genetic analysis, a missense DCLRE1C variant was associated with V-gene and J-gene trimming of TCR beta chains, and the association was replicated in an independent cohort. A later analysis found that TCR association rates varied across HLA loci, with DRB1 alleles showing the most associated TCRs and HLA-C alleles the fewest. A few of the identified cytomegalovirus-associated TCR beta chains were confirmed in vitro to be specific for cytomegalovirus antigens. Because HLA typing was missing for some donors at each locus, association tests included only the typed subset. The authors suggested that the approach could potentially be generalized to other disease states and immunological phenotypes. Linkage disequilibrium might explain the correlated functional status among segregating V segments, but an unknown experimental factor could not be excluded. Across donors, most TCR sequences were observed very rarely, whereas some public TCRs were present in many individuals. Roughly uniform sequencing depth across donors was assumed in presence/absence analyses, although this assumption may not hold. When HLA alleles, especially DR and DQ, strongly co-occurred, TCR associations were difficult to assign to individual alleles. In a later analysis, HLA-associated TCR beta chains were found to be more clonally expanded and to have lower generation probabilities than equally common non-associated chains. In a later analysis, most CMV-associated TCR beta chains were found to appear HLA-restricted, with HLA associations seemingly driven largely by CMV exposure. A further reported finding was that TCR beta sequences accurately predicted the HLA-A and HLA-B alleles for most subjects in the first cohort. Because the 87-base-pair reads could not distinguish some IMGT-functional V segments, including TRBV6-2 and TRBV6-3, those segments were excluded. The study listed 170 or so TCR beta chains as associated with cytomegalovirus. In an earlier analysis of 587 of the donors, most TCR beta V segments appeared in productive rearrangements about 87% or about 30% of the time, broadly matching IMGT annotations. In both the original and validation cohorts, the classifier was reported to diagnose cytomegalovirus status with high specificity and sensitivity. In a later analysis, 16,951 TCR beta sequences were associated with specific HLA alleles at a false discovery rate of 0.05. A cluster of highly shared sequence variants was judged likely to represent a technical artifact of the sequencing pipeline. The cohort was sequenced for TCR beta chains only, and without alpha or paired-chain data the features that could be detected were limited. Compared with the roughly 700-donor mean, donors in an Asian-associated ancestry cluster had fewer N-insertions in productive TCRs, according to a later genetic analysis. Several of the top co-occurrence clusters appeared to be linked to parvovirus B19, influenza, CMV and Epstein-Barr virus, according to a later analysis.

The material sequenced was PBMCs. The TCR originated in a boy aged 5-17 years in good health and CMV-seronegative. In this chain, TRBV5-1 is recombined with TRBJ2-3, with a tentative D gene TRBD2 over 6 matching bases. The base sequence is TGCGCCAGCAGCCGCGGCGGGGCGGATACGCAGTATTTT. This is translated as CASSRGGADTQYF.